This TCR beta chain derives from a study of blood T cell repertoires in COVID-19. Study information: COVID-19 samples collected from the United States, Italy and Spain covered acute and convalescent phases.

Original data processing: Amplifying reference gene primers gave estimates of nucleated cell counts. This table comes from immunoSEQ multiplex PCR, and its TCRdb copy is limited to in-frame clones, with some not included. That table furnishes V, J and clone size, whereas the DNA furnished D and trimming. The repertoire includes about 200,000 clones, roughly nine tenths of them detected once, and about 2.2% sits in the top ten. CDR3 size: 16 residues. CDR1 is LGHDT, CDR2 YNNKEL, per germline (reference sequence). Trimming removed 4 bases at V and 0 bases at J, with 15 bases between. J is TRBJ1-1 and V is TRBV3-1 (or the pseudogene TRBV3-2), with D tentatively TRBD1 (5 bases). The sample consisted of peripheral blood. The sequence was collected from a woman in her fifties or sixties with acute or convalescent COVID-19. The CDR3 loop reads CASSPYDATVNTEAFF. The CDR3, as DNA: TGTGCCAGCAGCCCGTACGACGCGACAGTGAACACTGAAGCTTTCTTT.